This is a list of T cell receptor beta chains from one sample in a study of T cell responses to AZD1222 COVID-19 vaccine. Here immunoSEQ multiplex PCR was the method, and the copy in TCRdb shows in-frame clones only, minus some. The sample has 90,000 to 150,000 clones; approximately 86% are singletons. Sequenced material: peripheral blood, taken on day 0 of AZD1222 vaccination. Source of these receptors: an adult in good health. CDR3s include the opening cysteine and the closing phenylalanine or tryptophan. Each record gives: V gene, J gene, D gene, clone size, CDR3 protein, CDR3 DNA. A D gene is named only where the DNA matches it firmly. For some rows the clone size is stated as once, few or many, or as a class when expanded; others skip it.

v_gene: TRBV4-1; j_gene: TRBJ1-6; d_gene: -; abundance: -; CDR3aa: CASSQERGINSPLHF; CDR3nt: TGCGCCAGCAGCCAAGAACGAGGGATAAATTCACCCCTCCACTTT
v_gene: TRBV6-6; j_gene: TRBJ2-3; d_gene: -; abundance: -; CDR3aa: CASSYRSGYRTDTQYF; CDR3nt: TGTGCCAGCAGTTATAGATCGGGGTATCGCACAGATACGCAGTATTTT
v_gene: TRBV29-1; j_gene: TRBJ1-5; d_gene: TRBD1; abundance: -; CDR3aa: CSVGQGTYQPQHF; CDR3nt: TGCAGCGTTGGACAGGGGACCTATCAGCCCCAGCATTTT
v_gene: TRBV29-1; j_gene: TRBJ2-7; d_gene: -; abundance: -; CDR3aa: CSVSGQGYEQYF; CDR3nt: TGCAGCGTTTCCGGCCAGGGCTACGAGCAGTACTTC
v_gene: TRBV11-2; j_gene: TRBJ2-1; d_gene: TRBD2; abundance: -; CDR3aa: CASSLDLMDGGSSYNEQFF; CDR3nt: TGTGCCAGCAGCTTAGATCTAATGGATGGCGGGAGCTCCTACAATGAGCAGTTCTTC
v_gene: TRBV6-5; j_gene: TRBJ1-2; d_gene: TRBD1; abundance: -; CDR3aa: CASSPQGAPGYTF; CDR3nt: TGTGCCAGCAGTCCCCAGGGGGCGCCTGGCTACACCTTC
v_gene: TRBV6-5; j_gene: TRBJ1-2; d_gene: TRBD1; abundance: -; CDR3aa: CASSLRDSYGYTF; CDR3nt: TGTGCCAGCAGCCTCCGGGACAGCTATGGCTACACCTTC
v_gene: TRBV4-2; j_gene: TRBJ1-1; d_gene: -; abundance: -; CDR3aa: CASSLKGTEAFF; CDR3nt: TGTGCCAGCAGCCTTAAGGGCACTGAAGCTTTCTTT
v_gene: TRBV5-1; j_gene: TRBJ2-5; d_gene: TRBD2; abundance: -; CDR3aa: CASSLGPSGREETQYF; CDR3nt: TGCGCCAGCAGCTTGGGGCCTAGCGGGAGGGAAGAGACCCAGTACTTC
v_gene: TRBV6-5; j_gene: TRBJ1-5; d_gene: TRBD1; abundance: -; CDR3aa: CASSWTGASNQPQHF; CDR3nt: TGTGCCAGCAGTTGGACAGGGGCGAGCAATCAGCCCCAGCATTTT
v_gene: TRBV7-9; j_gene: TRBJ1-2; d_gene: -; abundance: -; CDR3aa: CASSPRELSYGYTF; CDR3nt: TGTGCCAGCAGCCCCCGGGAGTTAAGTTATGGCTACACCTTC
v_gene: TRBV11-3; j_gene: TRBJ2-1; d_gene: -; abundance: -; CDR3aa: CASSHQTEQQFF; CDR3nt: TGTGCCAGCAGCCACCAAACGGAACAGCAGTTCTTC
v_gene: TRBV15; j_gene: TRBJ2-1; d_gene: -; abundance: -; CDR3aa: CATRGNGRVNNEQFF; CDR3nt: TGTGCCACCAGGGGGAACGGGAGAGTTAACAATGAGCAGTTCTTC
v_gene: TRBV5-1; j_gene: TRBJ2-2; d_gene: -; abundance: -; CDR3aa: CASTTGKSGELFF; CDR3nt: TGCGCCAGCACCACGGGAAAATCTGGGGAGCTGTTTTTT
v_gene: TRBV28; j_gene: TRBJ2-7; d_gene: TRBD1; abundance: -; CDR3aa: CASSAAGGNRYEQYF; CDR3nt: TGTGCCAGCTCCGCCGCAGGGGGAAACCGCTACGAGCAGTACTTC
v_gene: TRBV27; j_gene: TRBJ2-1; d_gene: -; abundance: -; CDR3aa: CASSPTPPRANEQFF; CDR3nt: TGTGCCAGCAGTCCCACGCCCCCACGGGCCAATGAGCAGTTCTTC
v_gene: TRBV28; j_gene: TRBJ1-5; d_gene: -; abundance: -; CDR3aa: CASSSPNQPQHF; CDR3nt: TGTGCCAGCAGTTCCCCTAATCAGCCCCAGCATTTT
v_gene: TRBV6-5; j_gene: TRBJ2-1; d_gene: -; abundance: -; CDR3aa: CASSTVRRGYNERFF; CDR3nt: TGTGCCAGCAGTACGGTGAGGCGCGGGTACAATGAGCGGTTCTTC
v_gene: TRBV10-1; j_gene: TRBJ2-7; d_gene: -; abundance: -; CDR3aa: CASSVRAGQREQQYF; CDR3nt: TGCGCCAGCAGTGTACGAGCGGGACAGAGAGAGCAGCAGTACTTC
v_gene: TRBV28; j_gene: TRBJ1-2; d_gene: TRBD1; abundance: -; CDR3aa: CASSGWDREDGYTF; CDR3nt: TGTGCCAGCAGTGGGTGGGACAGGGAGGATGGCTACACCTTC
v_gene: TRBV3-1/TRBV3-2; j_gene: TRBJ2-1; d_gene: -; abundance: -; CDR3aa: CASSPEGNNEQFF; CDR3nt: TGTGCCAGCAGCCCCGAAGGGAACAATGAGCAGTTCTTC
v_gene: TRBV9; j_gene: TRBJ2-1; d_gene: -; abundance: -; CDR3aa: CASSVEGRGTYNEQFF; CDR3nt: TGTGCCAGCAGCGTAGAAGGCAGGGGAACCTACAATGAGCAGTTCTTC
v_gene: TRBV19; j_gene: TRBJ1-6; d_gene: -; abundance: -; CDR3aa: CASSSGSENSPLHF; CDR3nt: TGTGCCAGTAGTTCCGGGAGCGAGAATTCACCCCTCCACTTT
v_gene: TRBV19; j_gene: TRBJ1-2; d_gene: -; abundance: -; CDR3aa: CASSIRTGPGGYGYTF; CDR3nt: TGTGCCAGTAGTATACGGACTGGACCGGGAGGCTATGGCTACACCTTC
v_gene: TRBV24-1; j_gene: TRBJ2-7; d_gene: TRBD1; abundance: -; CDR3aa: CATSEPGTGGEQYF; CDR3nt: TGTGCCACCAGTGAACCCGGGACAGGGGGCGAGCAGTACTTC
v_gene: TRBV29-1; j_gene: TRBJ1-5; d_gene: -; abundance: few; CDR3aa: CSVLQGRNQPQHF; CDR3nt: TGCAGCGTCTTACAGGGTCGAAATCAGCCCCAGCATTTT
v_gene: TRBV3-1/TRBV3-2; j_gene: TRBJ1-6; d_gene: TRBD1; abundance: few; CDR3aa: CASSQLSPGQNSPLHF; CDR3nt: TGTGCCAGCAGCCAATTATCCCCGGGACAGAATTCACCCCTCCACTTT
v_gene: TRBV27; j_gene: TRBJ1-1; d_gene: TRBD1; abundance: -; CDR3aa: CASTPRGTGLNTEAFF; CDR3nt: TGTGCCAGCACTCCCCGGGGGACAGGACTGAACACTGAAGCTTTCTTT
v_gene: TRBV7-3; j_gene: TRBJ2-5; d_gene: TRBD2; abundance: once; CDR3aa: CASSPAGGGRGETQYF; CDR3nt: TGTGCCAGCAGCCCCGCGGGTGGCGGGAGGGGGGAGACCCAGTACTTC
v_gene: TRBV3-1/TRBV3-2; j_gene: TRBJ2-2; d_gene: TRBD2; abundance: -; CDR3aa: CASSRTWASGRAPGELFF; CDR3nt: TGTGCCAGCAGCCGGACATGGGCTAGCGGGAGGGCCCCCGGGGAGCTGTTTTTT
v_gene: TRBV5-4; j_gene: TRBJ1-6; d_gene: -; abundance: -; CDR3aa: CASSSVSSPLHF; CDR3nt: TGTGCCAGCAGCTCTGTTAGTTCACCCCTCCACTTT
v_gene: TRBV11-3; j_gene: TRBJ2-1; d_gene: TRBD2; abundance: -; CDR3aa: CASRPGLAGGVHEQFF; CDR3nt: TGTGCCAGCCGGCCGGGACTAGCGGGAGGAGTCCATGAGCAGTTCTTC
v_gene: TRBV5-4; j_gene: TRBJ1-2; d_gene: -; abundance: -; CDR3aa: CASSAEVYRYTF; CDR3nt: TGTGCCAGCAGCGCCGAGGTTTACCGCTACACCTTC
v_gene: TRBV27; j_gene: TRBJ1-6; d_gene: -; abundance: -; CDR3aa: CASRTGTPSNSPLHF; CDR3nt: TGTGCCAGCAGAACGGGCACGCCCTCTAATTCACCCCTCCACTTT
v_gene: TRBV24-1; j_gene: TRBJ2-5; d_gene: TRBD2; abundance: -; CDR3aa: CATSDSSGTAGAETQYF; CDR3nt: TGTGCCACCAGTGATTCTTCAGGGACGGCGGGAGCAGAGACCCAGTACTTC
v_gene: TRBV30; j_gene: TRBJ2-7; d_gene: TRBD1; abundance: -; CDR3aa: CAWSDRGEQYF; CDR3nt: TGTGCCTGGAGTGACAGGGGAGAGCAGTACTTC
v_gene: TRBV29-1; j_gene: TRBJ2-1; d_gene: -; abundance: -; CDR3aa: CSATEGDEQFF; CDR3nt: TGCAGCGCTACCGAGGGGGATGAGCAGTTCTTC
v_gene: TRBV27; j_gene: TRBJ2-1; d_gene: TRBD2; abundance: -; CDR3aa: CASSVAGGTKIYNEQFF; CDR3nt: TGTGCCAGCAGTGTAGCGGGAGGGACTAAGATCTACAATGAGCAGTTCTTC
v_gene: TRBV19; j_gene: TRBJ1-2; d_gene: TRBD1; abundance: -; CDR3aa: CATGQGEGYTF; CDR3nt: TGTGCCACAGGACAGGGGGAAGGCTACACCTTC
v_gene: TRBV30; j_gene: TRBJ2-5; d_gene: -; abundance: -; CDR3aa: CAWSVPGAGETQYF; CDR3nt: TGTGCCTGGAGTGTACCAGGTGCGGGGGAGACCCAGTACTTC
v_gene: TRBV25-1; j_gene: TRBJ1-2; d_gene: TRBD1; abundance: -; CDR3aa: CASSETGKSYGYTF; CDR3nt: TGTGCCAGCAGTGAGACAGGGAAAAGCTATGGCTACACCTTC
v_gene: TRBV28; j_gene: TRBJ2-1; d_gene: -; abundance: -; CDR3aa: CASSLVGSAYNEQFF; CDR3nt: TGTGCCAGCAGTTTAGTAGGGTCGGCCTACAATGAGCAGTTCTTC
v_gene: TRBV28; j_gene: TRBJ2-1; d_gene: -; abundance: -; CDR3aa: CATRPSSYNEQFF; CDR3nt: TGTGCCACCCGACCCAGCTCCTACAATGAGCAGTTCTTC
v_gene: TRBV11-2; j_gene: TRBJ2-2; d_gene: -; abundance: -; CDR3aa: CASSSVGAGFAGELFF; CDR3nt: TGTGCCAGCAGCTCAGTGGGGGCAGGGTTTGCCGGGGAGCTGTTTTTT
v_gene: TRBV2; j_gene: TRBJ1-5; d_gene: -; abundance: once; CDR3aa: CASSEQSINQPQHF; CDR3nt: TGTGCCAGCAGTGAACAGTCCATAAATCAGCCCCAGCATTTT
v_gene: TRBV7-9; j_gene: TRBJ2-7; d_gene: -; abundance: -; CDR3aa: CASSFGTPSSYEQYF; CDR3nt: TGTGCCAGCAGCTTTGGGACTCCGAGCTCCTACGAGCAGTACTTC
v_gene: TRBV24-1; j_gene: TRBJ2-3; d_gene: -; abundance: -; CDR3aa: CATTSPRGDTQYF; CDR3nt: TGTGCCACCACGTCCCCAAGGGGGGATACGCAGTATTTT